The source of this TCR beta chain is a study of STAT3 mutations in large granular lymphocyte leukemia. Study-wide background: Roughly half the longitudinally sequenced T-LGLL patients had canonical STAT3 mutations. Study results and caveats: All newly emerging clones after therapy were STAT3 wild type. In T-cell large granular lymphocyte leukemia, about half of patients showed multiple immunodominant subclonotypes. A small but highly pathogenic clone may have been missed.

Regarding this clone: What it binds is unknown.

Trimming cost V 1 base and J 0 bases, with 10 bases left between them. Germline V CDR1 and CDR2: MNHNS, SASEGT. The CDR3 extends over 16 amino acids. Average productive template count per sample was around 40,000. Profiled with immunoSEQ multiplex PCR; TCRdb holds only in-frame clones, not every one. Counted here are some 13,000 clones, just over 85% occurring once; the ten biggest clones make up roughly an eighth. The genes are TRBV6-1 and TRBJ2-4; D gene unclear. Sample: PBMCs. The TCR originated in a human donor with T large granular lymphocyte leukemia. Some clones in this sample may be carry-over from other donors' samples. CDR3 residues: CASSEGGSLAKNIQYF. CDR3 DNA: TGTGCCAGCAGTGAAGGCGGCTCTCTAGCCAAAAACATTCAGTACTTC.